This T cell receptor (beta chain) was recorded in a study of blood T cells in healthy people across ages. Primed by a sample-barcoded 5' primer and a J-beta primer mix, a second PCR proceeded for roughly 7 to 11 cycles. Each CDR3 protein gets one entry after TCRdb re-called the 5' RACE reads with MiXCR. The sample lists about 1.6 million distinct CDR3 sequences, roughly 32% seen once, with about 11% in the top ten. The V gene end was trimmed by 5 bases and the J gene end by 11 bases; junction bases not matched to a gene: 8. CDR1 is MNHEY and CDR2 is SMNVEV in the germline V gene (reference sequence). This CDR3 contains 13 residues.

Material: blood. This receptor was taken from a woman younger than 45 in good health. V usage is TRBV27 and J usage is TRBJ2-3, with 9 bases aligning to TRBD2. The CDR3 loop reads CASSPGLAFLQYF. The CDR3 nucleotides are TGTGCCAGCAGTCCGGGACTAGCATTCCTGCAGTATTTT.